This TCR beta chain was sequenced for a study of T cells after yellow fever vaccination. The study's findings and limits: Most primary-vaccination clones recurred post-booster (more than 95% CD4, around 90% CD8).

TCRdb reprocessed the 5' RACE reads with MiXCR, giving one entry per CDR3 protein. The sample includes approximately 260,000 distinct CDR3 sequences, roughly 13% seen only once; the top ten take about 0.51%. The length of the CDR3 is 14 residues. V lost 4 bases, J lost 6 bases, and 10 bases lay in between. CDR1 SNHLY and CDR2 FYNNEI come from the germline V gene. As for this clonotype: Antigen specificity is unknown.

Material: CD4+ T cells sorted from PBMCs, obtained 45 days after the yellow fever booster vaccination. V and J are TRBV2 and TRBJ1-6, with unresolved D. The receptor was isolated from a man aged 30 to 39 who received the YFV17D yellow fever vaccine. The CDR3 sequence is CASSVRFSNSPLHF. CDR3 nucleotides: TGTGCCAGCAGTGTTAGGTTTTCTAATTCACCCCTCCACTTT.